A single sample gave rise to the 29 T cell receptor beta chains below, sequenced in a study of cytomegalovirus exposure and HLA in healthy donors. Use of 60 Vbeta and 13 Jbeta primers characterized the PCR. Data came from immunoSEQ multiplex PCR; TCRdb stores just in-frame clones and leaves some out. In the table there are around 130,000 clones, roughly 88% of which are singletons. Sequences were obtained from PBMCs. The source is a woman aged 18-29 years in good health and CMV-seropositive.

This clone was seen only once. V usage is TRBV25-1 and J usage is TRBJ2-7; 9 nucleotides line up with TRBD2. The germline V gene encodes CDR1 MGHDK and CDR2 SYGVNS. J was trimmed by 2 bases and V by 4 bases; bases with no gene match: 9. The length of the CDR3 is 16 residues. The CDR3 region is CASSGLASGEAYEQYF. CDR3 coding DNA: TGTGCCAGCAGTGGACTGGCTAGCGGGGAAGCCTACGAGCAGTACTTC.

The rearrangement joins TRBV11-2 to TRBJ2-3; 8 bases are a match to TRBD1. V lost 5 bases to trimming and J lost 5 bases; unmatched junction nucleotides: 9. The CDR3 has 15 residues. Germline V lookup: CDR1 SGHAT, CDR2 FQNNGV. The CDR3 bases are TGTGCCAGCAGCGAACAGGGGGGACAGATAGATACGCAGTATTTT. Translating it yields CASSEQGGQIDTQYF.

The V gene is TRBV20-1, the J gene TRBJ2-7; TRBD1 might be the D (6 bases). This CDR3 has 11 residues. V shed 5 bases and J shed 4 bases, with 9 bases lying between them. The germline gives CDR1 DFQATT, CDR2 SNEGSKA (reference sequence). The CDR3: CSAEQGYEQYF. CDR3 sequence (DNA): TGCAGTGCTGAGCAGGGGTACGAGCAGTACTTC.

The chain has TRBV27 and TRBJ1-6; D may be TRBD1 (6 bases). V lost 6 bases and J 7 bases, leaving 13 bases between the germline ends. Looked up from germline, CDR1 is MNHEY and CDR2 is SMNVEV (reference sequence). This CDR3 has 14 residues. The CDR3 DNA is TGTGCCAGCAGAAATACAGGGACCAATTCACCCCTCCACTTT. The encoded protein is CASRNTGTNSPLHF.

Only one count was recorded for this clone. The chain carries TRBV5-1 and TRBJ1-1; D is uncertain. Germline V gives CDR1 SGHRS, CDR2 YFSETQ. V was pared by 2 bases and J by 4 bases, with 12 bases between. This CDR3 region has 14 residues. CDR3 nucleotides: TGCGCCAGCAGCTTCTCCCCAGGTGGCACTGAAGCTTTCTTT. This translates into CASSFSPGGTEAFF.

The chain carries TRBV7-3 and TRBJ1-2; 9 positions agree with TRBD1. In germline, CDR1 is SGHTA, CDR2 FQGTGA. The CDR3 spans 15 residues. With V trimmed by 5 bases and J by 2 bases, 6 bases remained unmatched. CDR3 protein: CASSPGQGKNYGYTF. For the CDR3, the DNA is TGTGCCAGCAGCCCAGGACAGGGGAAAAACTATGGCTACACCTTC.

The CDR3 spells CASSPLRTDTEAFF. In DNA form, the CDR3 reads TGTGCCAGCAGCCCCCTTCGTACGGACACTGAAGCTTTCTTT. The chain employs TRBV7-9 and TRBJ1-1; the D is unclear. In germline, CDR1 is SEHNR, CDR2 FQNEAQ (reference sequence). V was trimmed by 5 bases and J by 3 bases, leaving 13 bases between them. The CDR3 runs to 14 residues. Complete variable domain (other parts from reference TRBV7-9 and TRBJ1-1): DTGVSQNPRHKITKRGQNVTFRCDPISEHNRLYWYRQTLGQGPEFLTYFQNEAQLEKSRLLSDRFSAERPKGSFSTLEIQRTEQGDSAMYLCASSPLRTDTEAFFGQGTRLTVV.

The genes are TRBV6-4 and TRBJ2-5; TRBD1 matches 9 bases. Matching the DNA end better, TRBJ2-7 makes the J call doubtful. The CDR3 sequence is 15 residues long. Germline CDR1 and CDR2: MRHNA and SNTAGT. CDR3 protein: CASSGHGTGTYEQYF. CDR3 DNA sequence: TGTGCCAGCAGTGGCCACGGGACAGGGACCTACGAGCAGTACTTC.

V gene TRBV7-6 combines with J gene TRBJ1-6; D is possibly TRBD1 (6 bases). Trimming took 5 bases from V and 6 from J, leaving 17 bases between them. Germline CDR1 is SGHVS and CDR2 is FNYEAQ. There are 16 residues in the CDR3. Here the CDR3 reads CASSRGGTGSNSPLHF. The CDR3 nucleotides are TGTGCCAGCAGCCGCGGGGGTACAGGGAGTAATTCACCCCTCCACTTT.

The V call is TRBV9, the J call TRBJ2-2; 15 bases align to TRBD2. After removal of 3 bases from V and 4 bases from J, the junction contained 4 bases not matched to a gene. The CDR3 contains 17 residues. Germline CDR1 and CDR2: SGDLS and YYNGEE. CDR3 sequence: CASSGTSGGVPTGELFF. The CDR3 nucleotides read TGTGCCAGCAGCGGGACTAGCGGGGGGGTCCCCACCGGGGAGCTGTTTTTT.

The chain has TRBV15 and TRBJ1-1; TRBD1 might be the D (5 bases). The length of the CDR3 is 12 residues. The V gene's germline CDR1 is LNHNV and CDR2 YYDKDF (reference sequence). The germline V and J ends were trimmed by 5 bases and 3 bases, with 7 bases remaining between them. The CDR3 DNA is TGTGCCACCAGCGGGGGGGACACTGAAGCTTTCTTT. The encoded protein is CATSGGDTEAFF. Full variable domain (remainder filled in from reference TRBV15 and TRBJ1-1): DAMVIQNPRYQVTQFGKPVTLSCSQTLNHNVMYWYQQKSSQAPKLLFHYYDKDFNNEADTPDNFQSRRPNTSFCFLDIRSPGLGDTAMYLCATSGGDTEAFFGQGTRLTVV.

The gene calls are TRBV28 and TRBJ1-5; TRBD1 aligns across 8 bases. Germline CDR1 MDHEN, CDR2 SYDVKM. Trimming at V came to 3 bases and at J to 2 bases, leaving 9 bases not matched to a gene. This CDR3 region has 17 residues. CDR3 residues: CASSLVPGQGGNQPQHF. The CDR3 DNA reads as TGTGCCAGCAGTTTGGTCCCTGGACAGGGAGGCAATCAGCCCCAGCATTTT.

The chain is built from TRBV30 and TRBJ2-3, with D unclear. Trimming removed 0 bases at V and 3 bases at J, with 4 bases between. CDR1 is GTSNPN and CDR2 is SVGIG in the germline V gene (reference sequence). The CDR3 has 12 residues. The CDR3: CAWSVGTDTQYF. Here the CDR3 DNA reads TGTGCCTGGAGTGTCGGGACAGATACGCAGTATTTT.

The gene calls are TRBV10-3 and TRBJ2-3; 16 positions agree with TRBD2. Germline CDR1 is ENHRY and CDR2 is SYGVKD. CDR3 length equals 18 residues. Trimming cost V 6 bases and J 4 bases; bases outside gene matches: 10. The CDR3 DNA reads as TGTGCCATCAGAACCGGGACTAGCGGGGGGGCCGGGGCAGATACGCAGTATTTT. This encodes CAIRTGTSGGAGADTQYF.

The chain employs TRBV2 and TRBJ2-1; D gene uncertain. The CDR3 contains 12 residues. The V gene lost 3 bases and the J gene lost 6 bases, with 6 bases spanning the gap. Germline-derived CDR1 and CDR2 are SNHLY and FYNNEI. The CDR3 sequence is CASSELGNEQFF. CDR3 DNA sequence: TGTGCCAGCAGTGAGCTAGGCAATGAGCAGTTCTTC.

This clone has only one observation. This chain uses TRBV5-1 with TRBJ2-4; 7 positions agree with TRBD2. Germline V lookup: CDR1 SGHRS, CDR2 YFSETQ. Trimming at V came to 5 bases and at J to 1 base, leaving 9 bases not matched to a gene. This CDR3 has 16 amino acids. The DNA for the CDR3 is TGCGCCAGCAGTACGTGGGAGGGGACGGCCAAAAACATTCAGTACTTC. Its translation is CASSTWEGTAKNIQYF.

The chain has TRBV13 and TRBJ2-2; 8 bases fit TRBD2. V was clipped by 7 bases and J by 1 base; unmatched bases: 5. Germline lookup yields CDR1 PRHDT and CDR2 FYEKMQ (reference sequence). This CDR3 is 15 amino acids long. The CDR3 DNA sequence: TGTGCCAGCACAGGCGGGGGGAGGAACACCGGGGAGCTGTTTTTT. Its translation: CASTGGGRNTGELFF.

The J gene is TRBJ1-2, the V gene TRBV29-1; 10 bases are shared with TRBD1. This CDR3 contains 13 residues. Looked up from germline, CDR1 is SQVTM and CDR2 is ANQGSEA. V shed 6 bases and J 6 bases; nucleotides not matched to a gene: 7. CDR3 amino acids: CSVPGQGNNGYTF. DNA of the CDR3: TGCAGCGTCCCGGGACAGGGGAATAATGGCTACACCTTC.

The CDR3, as DNA: TGTGCCAGCAGTACTCCCCCCGGGACAGACCAAGAGACCCAGTACTTC. Protein: CASSTPPGTDQETQYF. The chain joins TRBV28 to TRBJ2-5; 7 nucleotides agree with TRBD1. The CDR3 has 16 amino acids. Germline values: CDR1 MDHEN, CDR2 SYDVKM. J lost 0 bases, V lost 5 bases, and 9 bases had no gene match.

The V and J genes are TRBV2 and TRBJ2-3; no reliable D call. The CDR3 sequence is 12 residues long. In germline, CDR1 is SNHLY, CDR2 FYNNEI. The ends were cut back, 4 bases at V and 6 bases at J, with 8 bases in the middle. CDR3 amino acids: CASSVMRDTQYF. CDR3 sequence (DNA): TGTGCCAGCAGTGTAATGAGGGATACGCAGTATTTT.

This clone was picked up a small number of times. The V gene is TRBV19, the J gene TRBJ1-1; the match to TRBD1 covers 10 bases. Germline-derived CDR1 and CDR2 are LNHDA and SQIVND (reference sequence). The CDR3 length is 13 residues. Trimming cost V 6 bases and J 6 bases; bases outside gene matches: 4. This CDR3 reads CASSATGGPEAFF. DNA of the CDR3: TGTGCCAGTAGCGCGACAGGGGGCCCTGAAGCTTTCTTT.

The chain combines TRBV29-1 with TRBJ2-1, with TRBD2 identical over 9 bases. Germline CDR1 reads SQVTM; CDR2 reads ANQGSEA. The CDR3 contains 14 residues. V gave up 5 bases and J gave up 14 bases; unmatched junction bases: 16. Here the CDR3 reads CSVPSLRGGRSEFF. As DNA, the CDR3 is TGCAGCGTTCCCTCGTTGCGGGGGGGCCGGTCGGAGTTCTTC.

This clone appeared a few times. The chain combines TRBV27 with TRBJ1-2, with a weak D call TRBD1 (6 bases). The CDR3 length is 12 residues. Trimming removed 11 bases at V and 3 bases at J, with 13 bases between. Germline CDR1 MNHEY, CDR2 SMNVEV (reference sequence). In nucleotides, the CDR3 is TGTGCCGGACAGACGGACTACTATGGCTACACCTTC. Its translation is CAGQTDYYGYTF.

The CDR3 bases are TGTGCCAGCAGTACGGACAGGCAGGATTCACCCCTCCACTTT. Protein product: CASSTDRQDSPLHF. The chain uses TRBV6-5 and TRBJ1-6; 7 bases line up with TRBD1. CDR1 and CDR2 (germline): MNHEY, SVGAGI. The CDR3 totals 14 residues. The junction had 6 bases not matched to a gene; V was cut back by 5 bases and J by 8 bases.

The rearrangement uses TRBV19 and TRBJ1-3; no reliable D call. The CDR3 runs to 14 residues. Germline loops: CDR1 LNHDA, CDR2 SQIVND (reference sequence). V lost 7 bases, J lost 8 bases, and 18 bases lay in between. The chain's CDR3 is CASNPGAVGDTIYF. CDR3 DNA: TGTGCCAGTAATCCGGGAGCTGTCGGAGACACCATATATTTT.

The genes are TRBV5-5 and TRBJ2-7; tentative D call: TRBD2 (5 bases). The CDR3 runs 15 residues. Germline CDR1 is SGHKS and CDR2 is YYEKEE (reference sequence). V lost 2 bases, J lost 0 bases, and 12 bases lay in between. The CDR3: CASSFSTGSSYEQYF. The CDR3 bases are TGTGCCAGCAGCTTTTCGACGGGGAGCTCCTACGAGCAGTACTTC.

The genes are TRBV28 and TRBJ2-1, with TRBD1 matching over 8 bases. With V trimmed by 6 bases and J by 6 bases, 7 bases remained unmatched. Germline-derived CDR1 and CDR2 are MDHEN and SYDVKM. This CDR3 contains 14 residues. The CDR3: CASSRTGFPNEQFF. Written as DNA, the CDR3 is TGTGCCAGCAGCCGGACAGGGTTCCCCAATGAGCAGTTCTTC.

The J gene is TRBJ2-5, the V gene TRBV19; 8 positions match TRBD2. V trimming: 8 bases; J trimming: 5 bases; junction bases outside the gene matches: 7. The CDR3 is made up of 13 amino acids. Per the germline V gene, CDR1 is LNHDA and CDR2 is SQIVND (reference sequence). For the CDR3, the DNA is TGTGCCAGTTCCGGGGGGGGCGGGGAGACCCAGTACTTC. This translates into CASSGGGGETQYF.

This clone was picked up a small number of times. The CDR3 loop reads CASSVRRLLPFF. CDR3 nucleotides: TGTGCCAGCAGTGTCAGGAGGCTGCTACCGTTTTTT. The chain is built from TRBV2 and TRBJ1-4; D is ambiguous. This CDR3 is built from 12 residues. Trimming left V 4 bases short and J 16 bases short, with 16 bases between. Germline V CDR1 and CDR2: SNHLY, FYNNEI.